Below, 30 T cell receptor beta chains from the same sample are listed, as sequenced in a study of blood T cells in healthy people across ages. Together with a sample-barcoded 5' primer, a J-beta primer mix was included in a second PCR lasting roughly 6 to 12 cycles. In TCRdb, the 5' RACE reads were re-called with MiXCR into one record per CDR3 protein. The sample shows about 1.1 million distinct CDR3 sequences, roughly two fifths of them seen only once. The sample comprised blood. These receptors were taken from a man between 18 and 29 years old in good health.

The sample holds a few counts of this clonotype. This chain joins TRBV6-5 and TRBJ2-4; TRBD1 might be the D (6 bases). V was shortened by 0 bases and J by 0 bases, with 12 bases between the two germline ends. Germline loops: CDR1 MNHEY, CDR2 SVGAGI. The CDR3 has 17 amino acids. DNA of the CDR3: TGTGCCAGCAGTTACTCTAGCCAGGGGCTAGCCAAAAACATTCAGTACTTC. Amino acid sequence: CASSYSSQGLAKNIQYF.

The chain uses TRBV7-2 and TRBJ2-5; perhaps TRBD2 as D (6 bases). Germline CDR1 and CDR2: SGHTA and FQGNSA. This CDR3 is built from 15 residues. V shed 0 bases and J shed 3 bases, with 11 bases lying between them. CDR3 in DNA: TGTACCAGCAGCTTAGCGGGCGGGGTCAAAGAGACCCAGTACTTC. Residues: CTSSLAGGVKETQYF.

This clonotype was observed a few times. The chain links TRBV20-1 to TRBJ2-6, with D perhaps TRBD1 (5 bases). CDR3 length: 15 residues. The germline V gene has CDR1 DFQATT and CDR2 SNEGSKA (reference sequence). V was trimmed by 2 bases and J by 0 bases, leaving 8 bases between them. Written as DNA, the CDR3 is TGCAGTGCTAGACGACAGAGCTCTGGGGCCAACGTCCTGACTTTC. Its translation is CSARRQSSGANVLTF.

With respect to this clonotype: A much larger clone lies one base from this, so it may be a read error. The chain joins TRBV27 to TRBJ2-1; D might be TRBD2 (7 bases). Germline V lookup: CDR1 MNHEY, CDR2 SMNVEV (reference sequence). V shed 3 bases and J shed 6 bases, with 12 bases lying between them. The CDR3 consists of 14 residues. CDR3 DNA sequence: TGTGCCAGCAGTTTCGGGGGGCTGTTCAATGAGCAGTTCTTC. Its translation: CASSFGGLFNEQFF.

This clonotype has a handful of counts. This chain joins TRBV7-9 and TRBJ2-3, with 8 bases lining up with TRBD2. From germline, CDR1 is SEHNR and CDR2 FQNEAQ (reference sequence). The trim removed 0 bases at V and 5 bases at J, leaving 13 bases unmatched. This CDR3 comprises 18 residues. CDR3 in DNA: TGTGCCAGCAGCTTAGCGACGAGCGGGAGAGATTCGGGAGATACGCAGTATTTT. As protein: CASSLATSGRDSGDTQYF.

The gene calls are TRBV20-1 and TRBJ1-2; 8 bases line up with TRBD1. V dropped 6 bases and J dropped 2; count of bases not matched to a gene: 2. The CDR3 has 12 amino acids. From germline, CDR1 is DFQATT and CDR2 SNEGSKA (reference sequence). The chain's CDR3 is CSANRGNYGYTF. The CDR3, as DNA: TGCAGTGCAAACAGGGGGAACTATGGCTACACCTTC.

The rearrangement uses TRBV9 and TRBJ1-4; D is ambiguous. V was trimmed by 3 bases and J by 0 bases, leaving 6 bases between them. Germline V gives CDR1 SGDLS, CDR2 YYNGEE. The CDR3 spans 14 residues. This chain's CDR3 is CASSGTTTNEKLFF. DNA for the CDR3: TGTGCCAGCAGCGGAACAACAACTAATGAAAAACTGTTTTTT.

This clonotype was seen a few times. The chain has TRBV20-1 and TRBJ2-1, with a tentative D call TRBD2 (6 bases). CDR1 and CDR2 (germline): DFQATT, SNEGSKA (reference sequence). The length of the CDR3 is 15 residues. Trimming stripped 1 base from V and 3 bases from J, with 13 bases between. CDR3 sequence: CSARGGSGGYNEQFF. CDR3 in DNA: TGCAGTGCTAGAGGGGGGTCCGGGGGCTACAATGAGCAGTTCTTC.

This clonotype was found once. As DNA, the CDR3 is TGCAGCGCAATTTTCGACAGGGGGCGCACCTACGAGCAGTACTTC. Translating gives CSAIFDRGRTYEQYF. The V call is TRBV29-1, the J call TRBJ2-7; TRBD1 matches 10 bases. V lost 7 bases, J lost 2 bases, and 11 bases stayed unmatched. Germline-derived CDR1 and CDR2 are SQVTM and ANQGSEA. There are 15 residues in the CDR3.

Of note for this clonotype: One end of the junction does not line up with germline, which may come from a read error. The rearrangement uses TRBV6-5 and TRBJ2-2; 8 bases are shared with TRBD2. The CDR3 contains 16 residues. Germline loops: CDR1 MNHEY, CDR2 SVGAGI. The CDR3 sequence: CASSQTSGLNAGELFF. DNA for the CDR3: TGTGCCAGCAGTCAAACTAGCGGACTGAACGCCGGGGAGCTGTTTTTT.

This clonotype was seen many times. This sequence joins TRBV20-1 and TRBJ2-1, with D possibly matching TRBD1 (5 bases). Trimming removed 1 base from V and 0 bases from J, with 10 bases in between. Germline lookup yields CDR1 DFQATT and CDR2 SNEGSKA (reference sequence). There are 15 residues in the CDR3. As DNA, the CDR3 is TGCAGTGCTAGAGGGACATTTAGCTCCTACAATGAGCAGTTCTTC. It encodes CSARGTFSSYNEQFF.

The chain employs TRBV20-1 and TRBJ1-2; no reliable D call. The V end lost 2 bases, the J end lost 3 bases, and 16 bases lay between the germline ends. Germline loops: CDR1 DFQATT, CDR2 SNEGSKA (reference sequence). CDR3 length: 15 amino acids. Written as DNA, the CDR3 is TGCAGTGCTAGAAGGTCTGGGGTGCGGGACTATGGCTACACCTTC. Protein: CSARRSGVRDYGYTF.

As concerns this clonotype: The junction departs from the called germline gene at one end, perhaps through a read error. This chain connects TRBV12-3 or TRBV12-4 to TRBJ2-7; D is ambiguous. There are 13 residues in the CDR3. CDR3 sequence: CVSRIDPRVEQYF. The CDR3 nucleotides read TGTGTCAGCAGAATCGACCCTAGGGTCGAGCAGTACTTC.

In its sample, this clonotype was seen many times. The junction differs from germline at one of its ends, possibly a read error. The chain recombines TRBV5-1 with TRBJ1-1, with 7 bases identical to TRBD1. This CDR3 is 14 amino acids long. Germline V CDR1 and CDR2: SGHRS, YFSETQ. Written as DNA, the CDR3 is TGTGCCAGCAGCTTAGACAGGGCGAACACTGAAGCTTTCTTT. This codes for CASSLDRANTEAFF.

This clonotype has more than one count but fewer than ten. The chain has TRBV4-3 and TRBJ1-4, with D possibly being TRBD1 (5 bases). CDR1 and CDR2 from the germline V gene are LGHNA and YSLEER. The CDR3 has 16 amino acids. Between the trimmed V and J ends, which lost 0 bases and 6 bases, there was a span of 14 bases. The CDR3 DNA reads TGCGCCAGCAGCCAAGATGGCGCCAGGGCTGATGAAAAACTGTTTTTT. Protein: CASSQDGARADEKLFF.

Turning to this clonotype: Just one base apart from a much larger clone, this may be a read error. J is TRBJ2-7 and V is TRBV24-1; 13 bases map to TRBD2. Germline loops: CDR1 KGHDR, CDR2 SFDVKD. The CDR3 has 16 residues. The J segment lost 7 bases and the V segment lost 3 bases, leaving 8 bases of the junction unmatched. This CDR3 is CATSDGTSGVFNEQYF. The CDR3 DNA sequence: TGTGCCACCAGTGATGGGACTAGCGGGGTTTTTAATGAGCAGTACTTC.

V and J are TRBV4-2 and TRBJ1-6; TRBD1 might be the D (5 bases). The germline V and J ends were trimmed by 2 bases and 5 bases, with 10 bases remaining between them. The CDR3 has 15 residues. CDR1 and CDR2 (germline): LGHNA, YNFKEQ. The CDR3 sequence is CASSQQGDDNSPLHF. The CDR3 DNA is TGTGCCAGCAGCCAACAGGGTGACGATAATTCACCCCTCCACTTT.

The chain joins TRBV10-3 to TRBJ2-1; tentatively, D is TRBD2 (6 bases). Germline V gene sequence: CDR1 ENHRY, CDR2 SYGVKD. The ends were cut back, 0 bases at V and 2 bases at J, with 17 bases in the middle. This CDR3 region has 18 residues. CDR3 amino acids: CAISESGVGGSTYNEQFF. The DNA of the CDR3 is TGTGCCATCAGTGAGTCCGGGGTTGGGGGGAGCACCTACAATGAGCAGTTCTTC.

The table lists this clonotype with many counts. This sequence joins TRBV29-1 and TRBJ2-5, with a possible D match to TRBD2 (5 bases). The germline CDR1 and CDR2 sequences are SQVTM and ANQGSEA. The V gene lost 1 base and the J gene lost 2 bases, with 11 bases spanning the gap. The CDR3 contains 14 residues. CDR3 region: CSVEGAAEQETQYF. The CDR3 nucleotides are TGCAGCGTTGAAGGAGCGGCAGAACAAGAGACCCAGTACTTC.

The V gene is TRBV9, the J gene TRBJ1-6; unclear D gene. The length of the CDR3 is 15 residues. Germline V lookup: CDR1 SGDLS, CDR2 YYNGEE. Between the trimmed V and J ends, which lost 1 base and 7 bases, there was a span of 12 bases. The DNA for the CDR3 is TGTGCCAGCAGCGTAACCCACGGTGGAAATTCACCCCTCCACTTT. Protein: CASSVTHGGNSPLHF.

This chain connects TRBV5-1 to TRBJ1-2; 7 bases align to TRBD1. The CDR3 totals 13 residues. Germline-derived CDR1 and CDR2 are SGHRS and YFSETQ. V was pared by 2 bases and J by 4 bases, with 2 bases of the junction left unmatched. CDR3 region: CASSFSGGYGYTF. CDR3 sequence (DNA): TGCGCCAGCAGCTTTTCAGGGGGCTATGGCTACACCTTC.

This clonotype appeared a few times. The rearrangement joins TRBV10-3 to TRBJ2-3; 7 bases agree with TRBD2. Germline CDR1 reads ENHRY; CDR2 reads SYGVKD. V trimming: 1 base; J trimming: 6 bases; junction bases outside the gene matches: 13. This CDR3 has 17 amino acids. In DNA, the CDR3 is TGTGCCATCAGTGAGTTCCCCTCGACTAGCCGCGGTGATACGCAGTATTTT. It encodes CAISEFPSTSRGDTQYF.

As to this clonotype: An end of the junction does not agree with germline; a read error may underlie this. The DNA for the CDR3 is TGTGCCAGCGGCTTATCAGGGGGACTCACTGAAGCTTTCTTT. It yields the protein CASGLSGGLTEAFF. The chain uses TRBV7-6 and TRBJ1-1, with 7 bases aligning to TRBD1. The germline CDR1 and CDR2 sequences are SGHVS and FNYEAQ. This CDR3 region has 14 residues. The entire variable domain, with the rest obtained from reference TRBV7-6 and TRBJ1-1, is as follows: GAGVSQSPRYKVTKRGQDVALRCDPISGHVSLYWYRQALGQGPEFLTYFNYEAQQDKSGLPNDRFSAERPEGSISTLTIQRTEQRDSAMYRCASGLSGGLTEAFFGQGTRLTVV.

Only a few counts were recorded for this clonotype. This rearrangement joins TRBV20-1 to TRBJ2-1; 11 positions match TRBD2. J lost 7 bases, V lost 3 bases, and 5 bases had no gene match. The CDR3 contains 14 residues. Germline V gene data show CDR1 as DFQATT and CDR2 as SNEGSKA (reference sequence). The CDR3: CSASTGTSGNEQFF. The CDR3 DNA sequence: TGCAGTGCTAGCACCGGGACTAGCGGTAATGAGCAGTTCTTC.

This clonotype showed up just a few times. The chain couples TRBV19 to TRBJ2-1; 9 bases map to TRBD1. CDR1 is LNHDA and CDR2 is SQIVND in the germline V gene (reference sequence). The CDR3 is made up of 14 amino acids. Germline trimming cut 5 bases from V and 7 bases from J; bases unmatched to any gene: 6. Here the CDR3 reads CASSPTGQGNEQFF. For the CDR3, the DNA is TGTGCCAGTAGTCCGACGGGACAGGGAAATGAGCAGTTCTTC.

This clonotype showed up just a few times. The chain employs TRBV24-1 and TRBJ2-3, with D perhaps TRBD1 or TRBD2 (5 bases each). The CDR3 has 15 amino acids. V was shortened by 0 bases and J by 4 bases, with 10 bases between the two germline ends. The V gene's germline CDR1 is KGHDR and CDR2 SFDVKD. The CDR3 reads CATSDLRDRPDTQYF. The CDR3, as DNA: TGTGCCACCAGTGATTTGAGGGACCGCCCAGATACGCAGTATTTT.

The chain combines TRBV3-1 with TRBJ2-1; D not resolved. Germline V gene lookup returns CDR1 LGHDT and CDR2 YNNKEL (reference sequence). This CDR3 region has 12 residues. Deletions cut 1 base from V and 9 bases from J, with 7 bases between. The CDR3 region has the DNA TGTGCCAGCAGCCAAGGGTTGGTTGAGCAGTTCTTC. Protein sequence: CASSQGLVEQFF.

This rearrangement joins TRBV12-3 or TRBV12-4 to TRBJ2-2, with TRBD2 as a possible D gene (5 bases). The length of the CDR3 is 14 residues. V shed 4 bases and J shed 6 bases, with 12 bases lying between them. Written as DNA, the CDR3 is TGTGCCAGCAGTTGGCTAGCCGGACCCGGGGAGCTGTTTTTT. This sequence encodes CASSWLAGPGELFF.

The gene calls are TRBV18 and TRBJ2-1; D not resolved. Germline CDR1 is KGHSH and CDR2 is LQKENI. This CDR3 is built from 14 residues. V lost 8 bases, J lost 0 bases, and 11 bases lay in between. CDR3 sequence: CASLTVSSYNEQFF. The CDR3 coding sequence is TGTGCCAGCCTCACAGTTAGCTCCTACAATGAGCAGTTCTTC. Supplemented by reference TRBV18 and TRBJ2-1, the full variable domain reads NAGVMQNPRHLVRRRGQEARLRCSPMKGHSHVYWYRQLPEEGLKFMVYLQKENIIDESGMPKERFSAEFPKEGPSILRIQQVVRGDSAAYFCASLTVSSYNEQFFGPGTRLTVL.

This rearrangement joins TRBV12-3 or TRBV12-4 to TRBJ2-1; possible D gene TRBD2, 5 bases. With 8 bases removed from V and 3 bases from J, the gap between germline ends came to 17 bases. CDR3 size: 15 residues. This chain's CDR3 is CASALLSGFYNEQFF. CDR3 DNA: TGTGCCAGCGCCCTCCTCTCGGGGTTCTACAATGAGCAGTTCTTC.